The next 23 T cell receptor beta chains were all read from a single sample in a study of blood T cell repertoires in COVID-19. Repertoires were generated with immunoSEQ multiplex PCR, while TCRdb's copy carries only in-frame clones and drops some. The data hold 120,000 or so clones, with approximately 86% observed a single time. The specimen was peripheral blood. These receptors came from a woman between 45 and 60 years old with active or convalescent COVID-19.

The rearrangement uses TRBV19 and TRBJ2-1; 13 bases fit TRBD2. Germline trimming cut 1 base from V and 1 base from J; bases unmatched to any gene: 1. Germline-derived CDR1 and CDR2 are LNHDA and SQIVND (reference sequence). This CDR3 comprises 17 residues. CDR3 DNA sequence: TGTGCCAGTAGTATAGGGACTAGCGGGAGATCCTACAATGAGCAGTTCTTC. Protein: CASSIGTSGRSYNEQFF.

The gene calls are TRBV6-6 and TRBJ2-7; TRBD2 agrees at 10 bases. V lost 2 bases and J lost 3; bases outside the gene matches: 4. The germline V gene has CDR1 MNHNY and CDR2 SVGAGI (reference sequence). The CDR3 loop spans 15 amino acids. The CDR3 reads CASSYRGTSDYEQYF. CDR3 DNA sequence: TGTGCCAGCAGTTACCGAGGGACTAGCGACTACGAGCAGTACTTC.

This chain's CDR3 is CASSRGLAGGGVTQYF. CDR3 sequence (DNA): TGTGCCAGCAGCCGGGGACTAGCGGGAGGAGGGGTGACCCAGTACTTC. V is TRBV9 and J is TRBJ2-5, with 15 bases lining up with TRBD2. The V gene's germline CDR1 is SGDLS and CDR2 YYNGEE. The CDR3 has 16 residues. V gave up 4 bases and J gave up 7 bases; unmatched junction bases: 8.

The sample holds one count of this clone. The chain recombines TRBV5-4 with TRBJ2-1; unclear D gene. The CDR3 is made up of 12 amino acids. V shed 5 bases and J shed 4 bases, with 7 bases lying between them. Germline V gives CDR1 SGHNT, CDR2 YYREEE (reference sequence). This chain's CDR3 is CASSLRYNEQFF. CDR3 DNA sequence: TGTGCCAGCAGTCTCAGGTACAATGAGCAGTTCTTC.

V and J are TRBV27 and TRBJ2-4, with 8 bases fitting TRBD2. The CDR3 contains 18 residues. Germline values: CDR1 MNHEY, CDR2 SMNVEV (reference sequence). J lost 4 bases, V lost 2 bases, and 13 bases had no gene match. The CDR3 region is CASSLPNLAGRTKNIQYF. The CDR3 DNA follows: TGTGCCAGCAGTTTACCGAACTTAGCGGGAAGGACAAAAAACATTCAGTACTTC.

J is TRBJ2-7 and V is TRBV10-2; a possible D gene is TRBD1 (6 bases). Deletions cut 8 bases from V and 6 bases from J, with 11 bases between. This CDR3 comprises 11 residues. Germline values: CDR1 WSHSY, CDR2 SAAADI. The CDR3 sequence is CASQTGFEQYF. CDR3 bases: TGCGCCAGCCAGACAGGTTTCGAGCAGTACTTC.

The rearrangement links TRBV27 to TRBJ2-1; tentative D call: TRBD2 (5 bases). Germline values: CDR1 MNHEY, CDR2 SMNVEV (reference sequence). Trimming shortened V by 2 bases and J by 12 bases, and 14 bases separated the two germline ends. The CDR3 totals 13 residues. The CDR3 coding sequence is TGTGCCAGCAGTTTAGTGTTGGCTAGCTGGCAGTTCTTC. Its protein is CASSLVLASWQFF.

The V call is TRBV28, the J call TRBJ2-3; 15 nucleotides match TRBD2. With V trimmed by 5 bases and J by 3 bases, 9 bases remained unmatched. Germline-derived CDR1 and CDR2 are MDHEN and SYDVKM. The CDR3 is made up of 18 amino acids. The chain's CDR3 is CASSEAGTSGRRTDTQYF. Here the CDR3 DNA reads TGTGCCAGCAGTGAAGCCGGGACTAGCGGGAGGAGGACAGATACGCAGTATTTT. Looking up the rest from reference TRBV28 and TRBJ2-3 gives the full variable domain: DVKVTQSSRYLVKRTGEKVFLECVQDMDHENMFWYRQDPGLGLRLIYFSYDVKMKEKGDIPEGYSVSREKKERFSLILESASTNQTSMYLCASSEAGTSGRRTDTQYFGPGTRLTVL.

The rearrangement links TRBV6-5 to TRBJ2-5; 8 bases agree with TRBD2. Germline assignment: CDR1 MNHEY and CDR2 SVGAGI. The V and J ends lost 5 bases and 4 bases, in that order; junction bases with no gene match: 6. The CDR3 extends over 14 amino acids. The CDR3 loop reads CASSPGTRGETQYF. The CDR3 DNA sequence: TGTGCCAGCAGTCCCGGGACTAGAGGAGAGACCCAGTACTTC.

The V call is TRBV18, the J call TRBJ2-7, with D perhaps matching TRBD2 (6 bases). V lost 6 bases and J 6 bases, leaving 12 bases between the germline ends. This CDR3 comprises 12 residues. Germline V gene data show CDR1 as KGHSH and CDR2 as LQKENI. CDR3 protein: CASSSLGGEQYF. In DNA form, the CDR3 reads TGTGCCAGCTCTAGTCTCGGGGGCGAGCAGTACTTC.

The genes are TRBV7-6 and TRBJ2-2, with D tentatively TRBD2 (6 bases). CDR1 SGHVS and CDR2 FNYEAQ come from the germline V gene. Trimming removed 6 bases at V and 7 bases at J, with 18 bases between. The CDR3 is 15 residues long. CDR3 nucleotides: TGTGCCAGCAGTTCCGGACGGGAGACGGGCGGGGAGCTGTTTTTT. Translated: CASSSGRETGGELFF.

The chain couples TRBV5-4 to TRBJ2-7; TRBD2 aligns across 8 bases. The CDR3 extends over 14 amino acids. Germline V gives CDR1 SGHNT, CDR2 YYREEE (reference sequence). V was clipped by 3 bases and J by 4 bases; unmatched bases: 6. CDR3 in DNA: TGTGCCAGCAGCTCAGCGGGAGAAACGTACGAGCAGTACTTC. Its translation is CASSSAGETYEQYF.

V gene TRBV5-1 combines with J gene TRBJ1-2, with D unclear. V was pared by 0 bases and J by 4 bases, with 13 bases between. The germline V gene encodes CDR1 SGHRS and CDR2 YFSETQ. The CDR3 length is 15 residues. The CDR3 is CASSLAPSSPYGYTF. DNA of the CDR3: TGCGCCAGCAGCTTGGCTCCTTCGTCCCCCTATGGCTACACCTTC.

V is TRBV11-2 and J is TRBJ2-5; 7 bases map to TRBD2. The ends lost 5 bases at V and 1 base at J; junction bases unmatched: 13. Germline values: CDR1 SGHAT, CDR2 FQNNGV. This CDR3 is built from 17 residues. The CDR3 region is CASSPSWASGFQETQYF. CDR3 nucleotides: TGTGCCAGCAGCCCCTCCTGGGCTAGCGGATTCCAAGAGACCCAGTACTTC.

The V call is TRBV6-1, the J call TRBJ1-1; no reliable D call. The CDR3 has 14 amino acids. The ends were cut back, 1 base at V and 3 bases at J, with 9 bases in the middle. CDR1 is MNHNS, CDR2 SASEGT, per germline. The CDR3 bases are TGTGCCAGCAGTGAAGTAGGGAGGTACACTGAAGCTTTCTTT. This translates into CASSEVGRYTEAFF.

This clone was picked up one time. The V and J genes are TRBV6-5 and TRBJ1-2; the D gene is possibly TRBD1 (6 bases). The CDR3 contains 13 residues. V was cut by 5 bases and J by 6 bases, with 13 bases left in between. Per the germline V gene, CDR1 is MNHEY and CDR2 is SVGAGI. CDR3 amino acids: CASSTPGDHGYTF. As DNA, the CDR3 is TGTGCCAGCAGTACCCCAGGGGACCATGGCTACACCTTC.

The chain links TRBV5-1 to TRBJ1-2, with D perhaps matching TRBD1 (6 bases). This CDR3 has 12 amino acids. CDR1 is SGHRS, CDR2 YFSETQ, per germline. V was trimmed by 3 bases and J by 6 bases, leaving 9 bases between them. CDR3: CASSSDRNGYTF. In DNA form, the CDR3 reads TGCGCCAGCAGCTCCGACAGGAATGGCTACACCTTC.

The chain has TRBV7-2 and TRBJ2-7; 8 bases align to TRBD1. The V segment lost 5 bases and the J segment 5 bases; nucleotides outside the gene matches: 5. Germline CDR1 reads SGHTA; CDR2 reads FQGNSA. CDR3 size: 13 residues. CDR3 sequence reads: CASSGQGWHEQYF. Here the CDR3 DNA reads TGTGCCAGCAGCGGACAGGGATGGCACGAGCAGTACTTC. Variable domain in full (rest from reference TRBV7-2 and TRBJ2-7): GAGVSQSPSNKVTEKGKDVELRCDPISGHTALYWYRQSLGQGLEFLIYFQGNSAPDKSGLPSDRFSAERTGGSVSTLTIQRTQQEDSAVYLCASSGQGWHEQYFGPGTRLTVT.

In DNA, the CDR3 is TGTGCCAGTAGTAAAGGGGAAGCCTACGAGCAGTACTTC. Its protein product is CASSKGEAYEQYF. The chain couples TRBV19 to TRBJ2-7; possibly TRBD1 for D (5 bases). With 4 bases removed from V and 2 bases from J, the gap between germline ends came to 9 bases. Germline-derived CDR1 and CDR2 are LNHDA and SQIVND (reference sequence). This CDR3 contains 13 residues.

Here the CDR3 reads CASSSYSGQGYGYGYTF. The CDR3 DNA is TGTGCCAGTAGTTCATACTCGGGACAAGGATACGGCTATGGCTACACCTTC. The gene calls are TRBV19 and TRBJ1-2; D may be TRBD1 (6 bases). The V end was cut by 5 bases, the J end by 4 bases, with 23 bases between. Germline V CDR1 and CDR2: LNHDA, SQIVND (reference sequence). CDR3 length: 17 amino acids.

The sample holds one count of this clone. The genes are TRBV20-1 and TRBJ2-7; 11 bases are a match to TRBD2. V lost 3 bases and J lost 4; bases outside the gene matches: 5. The length of the CDR3 is 14 residues. Germline values: CDR1 DFQATT, CDR2 SNEGSKA (reference sequence). The CDR3, as DNA: TGCAGTGCTAGTATAGCGGGAGGGTTATACGAGCAGTACTTC. This gives the protein CSASIAGGLYEQYF.

This clone was observed a handful of times. The rearrangement uses TRBV7-9 and TRBJ2-1; 11 nucleotides align to TRBD2. Germline lookup yields CDR1 SEHNR and CDR2 FQNEAQ (reference sequence). The trim removed 4 bases at V and 0 bases at J, leaving 8 bases unmatched. CDR3 length: 18 residues. Here the CDR3 reads CASSSDGLAGSSYNEQFF. The DNA for the CDR3 is TGTGCCAGCAGCTCCGACGGACTAGCGGGTAGCTCCTACAATGAGCAGTTCTTC.

CDR3 DNA: TGTGCCAGCAGCTCCACTTCTCAAGAGACCCAGTACTTC. Its protein product is CASSSTSQETQYF. The gene calls are TRBV11-3 and TRBJ2-5; D ambiguous. This CDR3 is built from 13 residues. Per the germline V gene, CDR1 is SGHNT and CDR2 is YENEEA. V shed 4 bases and J shed 2 bases, with 8 bases lying between them.